This T cell receptor (beta chain) came from a study of blood T cell repertoires in COVID-19. Study-level background: Researchers got acute and convalescent COVID-19 samples from the United States, Italy and Spain. Sources were T cells, B-cell-depleted T cells, or PBMCs; the material itself was cDNA or gDNA.

How the authors handled the data: Amplified reference gene primers provided the basis for estimating nucleated cell counts. Assay: immunoSEQ multiplex PCR; the TCRdb copy retains only in-frame clones and omits some. Clonal size and the V and J genes are those of that table, whereas D and trimming came from the DNA. The repertoire holds around 99,000 clones, with 84% as singletons. The CDR3 loop spans 17 amino acids. In germline, CDR1 is LNHDA, CDR2 SQIVND (reference sequence). With V trimmed by 3 bases and J by 6 bases, 11 bases remained unmatched. Sequencing used peripheral blood. This clonotype originated in a woman older than 75 with active or convalescent COVID-19. The chain is built from TRBV19 and TRBJ2-1, with 10 bases fitting TRBD2. The CDR3 nucleotides are TGTGCCAGTAGTATGGTGAACCTAGCGGGAGTTGGCAATGAGCAGTTCTTC. Amino acid sequence: CASSMVNLAGVGNEQFF.